This entry features one T cell receptor (beta chain) sequence. The record originates from a study of technical replicates of blood from a handful of donors. This CDR3 contains 13 residues. Germline V gives CDR1 MNHEY, CDR2 SMNVEV (reference sequence). V was pared by 3 bases and J by 6 bases, with 11 bases between. TCRdb's table, derived via immunoSEQ multiplex PCR, lists solely in-frame clones and lacks some. The table lists 75,000 to 95,000 clones, around 96% of them singletons. This receptor was taken from a human donor in good health. Sequencing was performed on T cells isolated from PBMCs. The chain recombines TRBV27 with TRBJ1-2, with D perhaps matching TRBD1 (5 bases). This CDR3 reads CASSLGRAHGYTF. CDR3 bases: TGTGCCAGCAGTTTGGGCAGGGCCCATGGCTACACCTTC.